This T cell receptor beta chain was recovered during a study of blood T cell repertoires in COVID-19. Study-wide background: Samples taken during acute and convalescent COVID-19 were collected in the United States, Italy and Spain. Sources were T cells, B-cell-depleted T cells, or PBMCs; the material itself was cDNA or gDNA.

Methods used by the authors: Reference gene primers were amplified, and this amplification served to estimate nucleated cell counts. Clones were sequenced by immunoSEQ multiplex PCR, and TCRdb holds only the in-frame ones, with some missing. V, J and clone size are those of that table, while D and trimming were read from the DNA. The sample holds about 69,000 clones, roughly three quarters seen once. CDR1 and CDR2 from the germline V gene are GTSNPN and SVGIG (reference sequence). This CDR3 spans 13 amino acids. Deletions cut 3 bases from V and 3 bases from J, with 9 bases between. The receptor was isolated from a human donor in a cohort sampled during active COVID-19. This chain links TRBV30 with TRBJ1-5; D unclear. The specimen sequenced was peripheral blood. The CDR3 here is CAWRGGNNQPQHF. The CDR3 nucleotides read TGTGCCTGGAGAGGCGGTAACAATCAGCCCCAGCATTTT. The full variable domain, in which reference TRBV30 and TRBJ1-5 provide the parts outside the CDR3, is SQTIHQWPATLVQPVGSPLSLECTVEGTSNPNLYWYRQAAGRGLQLLFYSVGIGQISSEVPQNLSASRPQDRQFILSSKKLLLSDSGFYLCAWRGGNNQPQHFGDGTRLSIL.